This entry is about one TCR beta chain. Its cognate antigen is unknown. This CDR3 has 15 residues. The germline V and J ends were trimmed by 0 bases and 4 bases, with 12 bases remaining between them. Germline loops: CDR1 ENHRY, CDR2 SYGVKD. The source of the sample is a study of chemoradiotherapy in HPV16-positive cancers. Study-wide context: A couple of HPV16-positive patients' cells yielded candidate HPV-specific clones and common motifs.

Regarding the study as a whole: Only a couple of HPV16-positive patients supplied the functional HPV-specificity definition. Non-HPV-specific T cells did not expand in tumors during treatment, whereas candidate HPV-specific clones and E7-related motifs did.

Clones were sequenced by immunoSEQ multiplex PCR, and TCRdb holds only the in-frame ones, with some missing. The table records 750 or so clones, 88% of them present only once. The specimen comprised tumor tissue, sampled from a patient who underwent chemoradiotherapy. The origin of this receptor is a human donor with HPV-associated anogenital cancer. The V call is TRBV10-3, the J call TRBJ1-2; D is unresolved. As DNA, the CDR3 is TGTGCCATCAGTGAGTCCCCGTCGCGGATCTATGGCTACACCTTC. Translated: CAISESPSRIYGYTF.